The next 27 T cell receptor beta chains were all read from a single sample in a study of cytomegalovirus exposure and HLA in healthy donors. Use of 60 Vbeta and 13 Jbeta primers characterized the PCR. Sequencing was performed with immunoSEQ multiplex PCR; in TCRdb, only in-frame clones are kept and a portion is missing. The sample carries tens of thousands of clones, approximately 63% recorded once. Specimen: PBMCs. The receptors shown here come from a woman aged 45-59 years in good health and CMV-seropositive.

The J gene is TRBJ1-5, the V gene TRBV7-6, with a weak D call TRBD1 (5 bases). Trimming cost V 5 bases and J 6 bases, with 17 bases left between them. This CDR3 is 15 amino acids long. The germline V gene has CDR1 SGHVS and CDR2 FNYEAQ. CDR3 nucleotides: TGTGCCAGCAGCCCCCGAGCGGGACTTTTTCAGCCCCAGCATTTT. The encoded protein is CASSPRAGLFQPQHF. The full variable domain, completed using reference TRBV7-6 and TRBJ1-5, is GAGVSQSPRYKVTKRGQDVALRCDPISGHVSLYWYRQALGQGPEFLTYFNYEAQQDKSGLPNDRFSAERPEGSISTLTIQRTEQRDSAMYRCASSPRAGLFQPQHFGDGTRLSIL.

This clone appeared a few times. The chain is built from TRBV7-2 and TRBJ1-2; a possible D gene is TRBD1 (6 bases). Trimming pared 1 base from V and 8 bases from J, leaving 11 bases between. The CDR3 sequence is 13 residues long. Germline V CDR1 and CDR2: SGHTA, FQGNSA. The CDR3 DNA reads TGTGCCAGCAGCTTAGATCAGGGGAGAGGCTACACCTTC. The encoded protein is CASSLDQGRGYTF.

The V gene is TRBV5-6, the J gene TRBJ1-2; D is possibly TRBD1 (5 bases). CDR1 is SGHDT and CDR2 is YYEEEE in the germline V gene. The CDR3 runs 13 residues. With 4 bases removed from V and 6 bases from J, the gap between germline ends came to 13 bases. In DNA form, the CDR3 reads TGTGCCAGCAGCCAGGGCCCGTCGGATGGCTACACCTTC. Amino acids: CASSQGPSDGYTF.

The chain carries TRBV7-2 and TRBJ2-4; the match to TRBD1 covers 9 bases. CDR1 is SGHTA, CDR2 FQGNSA, per germline. V gave up 10 bases and J gave up 4 bases; unmatched junction bases: 11. This CDR3 region has 15 residues. CDR3 amino acids: CANPQGQGRKNIQYF. For the CDR3, the DNA is TGTGCCAACCCCCAGGGACAGGGTAGAAAAAACATTCAGTACTTC.

This clone was counted between two and nine times. The genes are TRBV5-1 and TRBJ2-7, with 12 nucleotides matching TRBD2. Germline loops: CDR1 SGHRS, CDR2 YFSETQ. J was trimmed by 3 bases and V by 4 bases; bases with no gene match: 5. CDR3 size: 15 residues. CDR3 in DNA: TGCGCCAGCAGCCCCCTAGCGGGGGGGCACTACGAGCAGTACTTC. Amino acids: CASSPLAGGHYEQYF.

V is TRBV18 and J is TRBJ2-3; 9 bases line up with TRBD1. In germline, CDR1 is KGHSH, CDR2 LQKENI. Germline trimming cut 2 bases from V and 4 bases from J; bases unmatched to any gene: 7. CDR3 length: 16 residues. CDR3 region: CASSPSGTGLPDTQYF. CDR3 DNA sequence: TGTGCCAGCTCACCATCCGGGACAGGGTTACCAGATACGCAGTATTTT.

This chain links TRBV11-2 with TRBJ2-1, with 8 bases aligning to TRBD2. CDR3 length: 17 amino acids. Per germline, CDR1 SGHAT and CDR2 FQNNGV. The J segment lost 4 bases and the V segment lost 1 base, leaving 9 bases of the junction unmatched. CDR3 sequence (DNA): TGTGCCAGCAGCTTAGCGGGCAGCGGGGGCTATTACAATGAGCAGTTCTTC. Amino acids: CASSLAGSGGYYNEQFF.

This clone was counted only a few times. The V gene is TRBV10-3, the J gene TRBJ1-1; 7 positions agree with TRBD1. CDR3 length: 14 amino acids. Looked up from germline, CDR1 is ENHRY and CDR2 is SYGVKD. The ends lost 7 bases at V and 1 base at J; junction bases unmatched: 6. The CDR3 coding sequence is TGTGCCATCAATCGACAGGGATCGAACACTGAAGCTTTCTTT. It yields the protein CAINRQGSNTEAFF.

This clone was counted only a few times. V gene TRBV28 combines with J gene TRBJ1-2, with D possibly matching TRBD1 (6 bases). The germline V gene encodes CDR1 MDHEN and CDR2 SYDVKM. The V end was cut by 2 bases, the J end by 3 bases, with 7 bases between. This CDR3 is built from 13 residues. The CDR3 nucleotides read TGTGCCAGCAGTTTAGCAGGGGACTATGGCTACACCTTC. This codes for CASSLAGDYGYTF.

The chain is built from TRBV6-1 and TRBJ2-5; maybe TRBD1 (6 bases). The end of the DNA is better explained by TRBJ2-7, so the J call may be wrong. This CDR3 has 13 residues. The germline gives CDR1 MNHNS, CDR2 SASEGT. CDR3 residues: CASSQARGYEQYF. The CDR3 DNA reads as TGTGCCAGCAGCCAAGCGAGGGGGTACGAGCAGTACTTC.

This clone was seen only a few times. The chain employs TRBV6-5 and TRBJ1-5; TRBD1 might be the D (5 bases). Germline V gene sequence: CDR1 MNHEY, CDR2 SVGAGI. CDR3 size: 15 residues. The ends were cut back, 0 bases at V and 6 bases at J, with 12 bases in the middle. The CDR3 DNA reads TGTGCCAGCAGTTACTCGTTGGGGGGAAGTCAGCCCCAGCATTTT. Translation: CASSYSLGGSQPQHF.

The chain is built from TRBV10-3 and TRBJ1-4; D may be TRBD1 (5 bases). The CDR3 spans 16 residues. CDR1 ENHRY and CDR2 SYGVKD come from the germline V gene. V gave up 6 bases and J gave up 0 bases, with 14 bases separating them. CDR3 nucleotides: TGTGCCATCAGCCCTGGGGGGGGTTCAACTAATGAAAAACTGTTTTTT. Translating gives CAISPGGGSTNEKLFF.

The chain joins TRBV7-2 to TRBJ2-1; D is ambiguous. V dropped 2 bases and J dropped 6 bases, with 5 bases sitting between them. CDR3 length equals 12 residues. The germline gives CDR1 SGHTA, CDR2 FQGNSA. The CDR3 loop is CASSLNSNEQFF. In DNA, the CDR3 is TGTGCCAGCAGCTTAAACTCCAATGAGCAGTTCTTC. Variable domain in full (rest from reference TRBV7-2 and TRBJ2-1): GAGVSQSPSNKVTEKGKDVELRCDPISGHTALYWYRQSLGQGLEFLIYFQGNSAPDKSGLPSDRFSAERTGGSVSTLTIQRTQQEDSAVYLCASSLNSNEQFFGPGTRLTVL.

This rearrangement joins TRBV7-9 to TRBJ2-7, with 10 nucleotides matching TRBD2. V was pared by 1 base and J by 2 bases, with 2 bases of the junction left unmatched. Germline loops: CDR1 SEHNR, CDR2 FQNEAQ (reference sequence). The CDR3 has 15 residues. The CDR3 DNA follows: TGTGCCAGCAGCTTAGGTCTAGCGGGAGCCTACGAGCAGTACTTC. This translates into CASSLGLAGAYEQYF.

The chain employs TRBV6-4 and TRBJ1-5; TRBD1 aligns across 9 bases. The CDR3 sequence is 15 residues long. The J segment lost 0 bases and the V segment lost 6 bases, leaving 3 bases of the junction unmatched. From germline, CDR1 is MRHNA and CDR2 SNTAGT. The CDR3 loop reads CASRPGQGSNQPQHF. CDR3 DNA sequence: TGTGCCAGCAGGCCGGGACAGGGTAGCAATCAGCCCCAGCATTTT.

The V gene is TRBV28, the J gene TRBJ2-7; 9 nucleotides line up with TRBD1. V shed 6 bases, J shed 5 bases, and the junction held 5 bases outside the gene matches. Germline CDR1 MDHEN, CDR2 SYDVKM. The CDR3 extends over 13 amino acids. CDR3 amino acids: CASRQGARNEQYF. The CDR3 nucleotides are TGTGCCAGCAGACAGGGGGCGAGGAACGAGCAGTACTTC. The entire variable domain, with the rest obtained from reference TRBV28 and TRBJ2-7, is as follows: DVKVTQSSRYLVKRTGEKVFLECVQDMDHENMFWYRQDPGLGLRLIYFSYDVKMKEKGDIPEGYSVSREKKERFSLILESASTNQTSMYLCASRQGARNEQYFGPGTRLTVT.

There are a few counts of this clone. The rearrangement joins TRBV27 to TRBJ1-2; D ambiguous. The V end lost 3 bases, the J end lost 7 bases, and 12 bases lay between the germline ends. Germline CDR1 reads MNHEY; CDR2 reads SMNVEV (reference sequence). CDR3 size: 13 residues. The CDR3 is CASSLSPPGGYTF. The DNA of the CDR3 is TGTGCCAGCAGTTTGAGTCCGCCGGGTGGCTACACCTTC.

This chain connects TRBV9 to TRBJ1-2; possibly TRBD1 for D (6 bases). Germline CDR1 and CDR2: SGDLS and YYNGEE. The CDR3 spans 16 residues. V lost 4 bases and J 3 bases, leaving 19 bases between the germline ends. CDR3 nucleotide sequence: TGTGCCAGCAGCCCCCGGTGGGGGGGGGCTCACTATGGCTACACCTTC. Protein: CASSPRWGGAHYGYTF.

This chain links TRBV15 with TRBJ1-5, with a tentative D call TRBD1 (6 bases). The CDR3 sequence is 21 residues long. V was trimmed by 1 base and J by 8 bases, leaving 33 bases between them. Per the germline V gene, CDR1 is LNHNV and CDR2 is YYDKDF (reference sequence). The CDR3 spells CATSRVRGGAHPLIPYKPQHF. The CDR3 coding sequence is TGTGCCACCAGCAGAGTCCGTGGGGGGGCCCATCCTTTGATCCCTTATAAGCCCCAGCATTTT.

This clone was observed a few times. V and J are TRBV7-2 and TRBJ2-5; the D gene is possibly TRBD1 (5 bases). The CDR3 has 14 residues. V was pared by 6 bases and J by 2 bases, with 13 bases between. Germline V gene data show CDR1 as SGHTA and CDR2 as FQGNSA. Written as DNA, the CDR3 is TGTGCCAGCAGTTTAAACAGGTTACAAGAGACCCAGTACTTC. Protein product: CASSLNRLQETQYF.

This clone came up many times. The chain carries TRBV5-1 and TRBJ2-2; tentative D call: TRBD2 (6 bases). Trimming left V 7 bases short and J 1 base short, with 14 bases between. Germline-derived CDR1 and CDR2 are SGHRS and YFSETQ. This CDR3 comprises 15 residues. The CDR3 loop reads CASLNSGGNTGELFF. DNA for the CDR3: TGCGCCAGCCTTAATAGCGGAGGGAACACCGGGGAGCTGTTTTTT.

This chain uses TRBV11-3 with TRBJ2-3; TRBD2 agrees at 8 bases. Trimming at V came to 1 base and at J to 0 bases, leaving 3 bases not matched to a gene. The CDR3 sequence is 16 residues long. Per germline, CDR1 SGHNT and CDR2 YENEEA. CDR3 residues: CASSLGSGRSTDTQYF. DNA for the CDR3: TGTGCCAGCAGCTTAGGAAGCGGGAGAAGCACAGATACGCAGTATTTT.

The V and J genes are TRBV7-2 and TRBJ1-4, with D perhaps TRBD1 (5 bases). CDR1 and CDR2 (germline): SGHTA, FQGNSA. The CDR3 contains 15 residues. Trimming took off 6 bases at V and 0 bases at J, with 11 bases between the two ends. The CDR3 protein is CASRIGVSTNEKLFF. In DNA form, the CDR3 reads TGTGCCAGCAGAATAGGGGTTTCAACTAATGAAAAACTGTTTTTT.

This clone was detected once. V usage is TRBV6-5 and J usage is TRBJ1-4; unclear D gene. Germline CDR1 reads MNHEY; CDR2 reads SVGAGI. V lost 10 bases to trimming and J lost 0 bases, with 12 bases between them. This CDR3 has 14 residues. The CDR3 DNA is TGTGCCACCCGCGGTGCTTCAACTAATGAAAAACTGTTTTTT. Translated, it gives CATRGASTNEKLFF.

The chain has TRBV25-1 and TRBJ2-1, with TRBD1 identical over 8 bases. This CDR3 is 15 amino acids long. Germline CDR1 is MGHDK and CDR2 is SYGVNS. V was clipped by 7 bases and J by 7 bases; unmatched bases: 12. The DNA for the CDR3 is TGTGCCAGCATGAAAACAGGGGGTCTGGGGAATGAGCAGTTCTTC. It translates to CASMKTGGLGNEQFF.

V usage is TRBV7-8 and J usage is TRBJ1-2; TRBD1 is a possible D gene (5 bases). CDR3 length equals 15 residues. The V gene's germline CDR1 is SGHVS and CDR2 FQNEAQ. Deletions cut 0 bases from V and 4 bases from J, with 12 bases between. CDR3 sequence: CASSLASAGGYGYTF. The CDR3 nucleotides read TGTGCCAGCAGCTTAGCCTCCGCCGGGGGCTATGGCTACACCTTC. The full variable domain, in which reference TRBV7-8 and TRBJ1-2 provide the parts outside the CDR3, is GAGVSQSPRYKVAKRGQDVALRCDPISGHVSLFWYQQALGQGPEFLTYFQNEAQLDKSGLPSDRFFAERPEGSVSTLKIQRTQQEDSAVYLCASSLASAGGYGYTFGSGTRLTVV.

The rearrangement joins TRBV2 to TRBJ2-7; 10 bases line up with TRBD2. The CDR3 runs to 15 residues. Germline assignment: CDR1 SNHLY and CDR2 FYNNEI. With V trimmed by 5 bases and J by 6 bases, 10 bases remained unmatched. The CDR3 sequence: CASSQVTAGGGEQYF. The CDR3 DNA reads as TGTGCCAGCAGTCAAGTAACAGCGGGAGGGGGCGAGCAGTACTTC. The whole variable domain, remainder taken from reference TRBV2 and TRBJ2-7, is EPEVTQTPSHQVTQMGQEVILRCVPISNHLYFYWYRQILGQKVEFLVSFYNNEISEKSEIFDDQFSVERPDGSNFTLKIRSTKLEDSAMYFCASSQVTAGGGEQYFGPGTRLTVT.